The 24 T cell receptor beta chains listed next were all sequenced from one sample in a study of T cells in Graves' hyperthyroidism and ophthalmopathy. From RNA transcripts, TCR beta CDR3 regions were amplified. First-round RT-PCR of the TCR CDR3 relied on the HTBI primer set. Each CDR3 protein is one row after TCRdb ran MiXCR on the multiplex PCR reads. The sample consists of roughly 650,000 distinct CDR3 sequences, roughly 15% of them appearing once. Sequencing was done on a sample of blood. These receptors came from a woman aged 35 to 49 with Graves' ophthalmopathy.

This clonotype has a handful of counts. This chain joins TRBV29-1 and TRBJ2-1; no reliable D call. There are 12 residues in the CDR3. The V gene lost 2 bases and the J gene lost 9 bases, with 11 bases spanning the gap. The germline gives CDR1 SQVTM, CDR2 ANQGSEA. CDR3 DNA sequence: TGCAGCGTTGAAAGTGTGGGTAGTGAGCAGTTCTTC. Translating gives CSVESVGSEQFF.

This clonotype was picked up many times. This chain connects TRBV28 to TRBJ2-7, with 11 nucleotides matching TRBD1. Germline values: CDR1 MDHEN, CDR2 SYDVKM. This CDR3 comprises 15 residues. J was trimmed by 7 bases and V by 4 bases; bases with no gene match: 9. As DNA, the CDR3 is TGTGCCAGCAGTTGGGGGGACAGGGGGTTGGAAGAGCAGTACTTC. The encoded protein is CASSWGDRGLEEQYF.

This sequence joins TRBV29-1 and TRBJ1-1, with D uncertain. CDR1 and CDR2 from the germline V gene are SQVTM and ANQGSEA. V lost 4 bases to trimming and J lost 4 bases, with 13 bases between them. This CDR3 is 13 amino acids long. The CDR3 loop reads CSVAHVESTEAFF. The CDR3 DNA reads TGCAGCGTTGCTCACGTGGAGAGCACTGAAGCTTTCTTT. Full variable domain (remainder filled in from reference TRBV29-1 and TRBJ1-1): SAVISQKPSRDICQRGTSLTIQCQVDSQVTMMFWYRQQPGQSLTLIATANQGSEATYESGFVIDKFPISRPNLTFSTLTVSNMSPEDSSIYLCSVAHVESTEAFFGQGTRLTVV.

A note on this clonotype: One junction end disagrees with the germline gene, perhaps due to a read error. The V gene is TRBV28, the J gene TRBJ1-2; tentative D call: TRBD1 (6 bases). Germline V gene sequence: CDR1 MDHEN, CDR2 SYDVKM. The CDR3 runs 15 residues. The CDR3 DNA reads as TGTACCAGTAGTCTTATCTGGGGGCCGAACTATGGCTACACCTTC. Protein product: CTSSLIWGPNYGYTF.

The sample holds a few counts of this clonotype. This chain joins TRBV20-1 and TRBJ1-6; possibly TRBD1 for D (6 bases). Per the germline V gene, CDR1 is DFQATT and CDR2 is SNEGSKA (reference sequence). The CDR3 has 18 residues. V shed 2 bases and J shed 4 bases, with 21 bases lying between them. CDR3 DNA sequence: TGCAGTGCTAGACCCCAAGGAGGGGGAGGGGAATATAATTCACCCCTCCACTTT. It encodes CSARPQGGGGEYNSPLHF.

This clonotype was seen more than once but under ten times. The chain employs TRBV6-1 and TRBJ1-2; D uncertain. Looked up from germline, CDR1 is MNHNS and CDR2 is SASEGT. This CDR3 comprises 10 residues. The CDR3 coding sequence is TGTGCAGTCGGACGGGAGGGCTACACCTTC. It translates to CAVGREGYTF.

This rearrangement joins TRBV27 to TRBJ2-5; D may be TRBD2 (7 bases). The V and J ends lost 5 bases and 6 bases respectively, with 13 bases between them. Germline CDR1 and CDR2: MNHEY and SMNVEV (reference sequence). This CDR3 spans 13 amino acids. CDR3 in amino acids: CASSGGGLKTQYF. CDR3 in DNA: TGTGCCAGCAGTGGGGGGGGCCTGAAGACCCAGTACTTC.

The rearrangement links TRBV6-1 to TRBJ2-3, with TRBD2 identical over 11 bases. The V and J ends lost 1 base and 7 bases, in that order; junction bases with no gene match: 10. This CDR3 is built from 17 residues. Germline lookup yields CDR1 MNHNS and CDR2 SASEGT. In nucleotides, the CDR3 is TGTGCCAGCAGTGAAGAGTGGGTAGCGGGGGGGGGGAATACGCAGTATTTT. Residues: CASSEEWVAGGGNTQYF.

The chain employs TRBV19 and TRBJ1-1; D not certain. The CDR3 runs to 14 residues. The V gene lost 5 bases and the J gene lost 1 base, with 11 bases spanning the gap. Germline CDR1 LNHDA, CDR2 SQIVND (reference sequence). CDR3: CASSSSPKNTEAFF. In DNA, the CDR3 is TGTGCCAGTAGTTCCTCCCCAAAGAACACTGAAGCTTTCTTT.

This clonotype was seen ten or more times. CDR3 protein: CSAAKREGYHEQYF. CDR3 bases: TGCAGTGCGGCTAAGCGGGAGGGGTACCACGAGCAGTACTTC. V gene TRBV20-1 combines with J gene TRBJ2-7, with TRBD2 identical over 10 bases. The V segment lost 6 bases and the J segment 5 bases; nucleotides outside the gene matches: 10. Germline V CDR1 and CDR2: DFQATT, SNEGSKA (reference sequence). This CDR3 is 14 amino acids long.

The table lists this clonotype with many counts. This rearrangement joins TRBV3-1 to TRBJ1-2, with D possibly TRBD1 on 5 matching bases. The CDR3 has 15 residues. Germline V lookup: CDR1 LGHDT, CDR2 YNNKEL (reference sequence). V lost 0 bases and J 4 bases, leaving 12 bases between the germline ends. The chain's CDR3 is CASSQDWAGSYGYTF. The CDR3 DNA reads as TGTGCCAGCAGCCAAGATTGGGCAGGGAGCTATGGCTACACCTTC.

CDR3: CASGERDEQYF. CDR3 nucleotides: TGTGCCAGCGGAGAGCGGGACGAGCAGTACTTC. The chain joins TRBV6-1 to TRBJ2-7, with D perhaps TRBD2 (6 bases). The CDR3 sequence is 11 residues long. The V and J ends lost 8 bases and 5 bases respectively, with 10 bases between them. Germline V gives CDR1 MNHNS, CDR2 SASEGT.

This clonotype was seen ten or more times. V gene TRBV13 combines with J gene TRBJ2-1; D perhaps matches TRBD1 (5 bases). The V end lost 1 base, the J end lost 9 bases, and 7 bases lay between the germline ends. This CDR3 comprises 12 residues. Per germline, CDR1 PRHDT and CDR2 FYEKMQ (reference sequence). CDR3 in DNA: TGTGCCAGCAGCTTAGTAGGGGTTGAGCAGTTCTTC. This gives the protein CASSLVGVEQFF.

Ten or more counts support this clonotype. CDR3 amino acids: CASSLGAEQPQHF. The DNA of the CDR3 is TGTGCCAGCAGTTTAGGGGCAGAGCAGCCCCAGCATTTT. This chain uses TRBV12-3 or TRBV12-4 with TRBJ1-5; D is unclear. The CDR3 is made up of 13 amino acids. Trimming shortened V by 1 base and J by 7 bases, and 8 bases separated the two germline ends.

This clonotype was observed a few times. The chain has TRBV6-2 or TRBV6-3 and TRBJ2-2, with D unclear. The CDR3 contains 15 residues. Trimming removed 6 bases from V and 3 bases from J, with 14 bases in between. Per germline, CDR1 MNHEY and CDR2 SVGEGT. As DNA, the CDR3 is TGTGCCAGCAGCGTCGCGGCCGATCACACCGGGGAGCTGTTTTTT. The encoded protein is CASSVAADHTGELFF.

This clonotype was counted a few times. This sequence may be a read error, since a much larger clone differs from it by one base. The chain is built from TRBV20-1 and TRBJ2-7, with 7 bases matching TRBD1. J gave up 4 bases and V 6 bases, and 18 bases lay outside the gene matches. The length of the CDR3 is 16 residues. From germline, CDR1 is DFQATT and CDR2 SNEGSKA (reference sequence). The CDR3 nucleotides read TGCAGTGCCCAATCCGGGACAGCCGGGCTTTATTACGAGCAGTACTTC. Its translation: CSAQSGTAGLYYEQYF.

This clonotype was counted at least ten times. This chain joins TRBV2 and TRBJ2-1; perhaps TRBD2 as D (6 bases). With 6 bases removed from V and 2 bases from J, the gap between germline ends came to 11 bases. The V gene's germline CDR1 is SNHLY and CDR2 FYNNEI. This CDR3 comprises 14 residues. The CDR3 DNA reads as TGTGCCAGCAGGGACTATATTGCCTACAATGAGCAGTTCTTC. It encodes CASRDYIAYNEQFF.

This clonotype showed up many times. This chain connects TRBV20-1 to TRBJ2-1; perhaps TRBD2 as D (5 bases). CDR1 and CDR2 from the germline V gene are DFQATT and SNEGSKA (reference sequence). CDR3 length equals 18 residues. Trimming removed 0 bases at V and 0 bases at J, with 18 bases between. CDR3 coding DNA: TGCAGTGCTAGAGATATGGGCAGCGGCCTTAGCTCCTACAATGAGCAGTTCTTC. It translates to CSARDMGSGLSSYNEQFF.

To note about this clonotype: A read error may account for a junction end that differs from germline. CDR3 residues: CASNQDTTSGNTIYF. The CDR3 coding sequence is TGTGCCAGCAACCAAGATACAACCTCTGGAAACACCATATATTTT. The chain carries TRBV3-1 and TRBJ1-3; no definite D call. Germline lookup yields CDR1 LGHDT and CDR2 YNNKEL (reference sequence). The CDR3 is 15 residues long. Drawing the rest from reference TRBV3-1 and TRBJ1-3, the complete variable domain is DTAVSQTPKYLVTQMGNDKSIKCEQNLGHDTMYWYKQDSKKFLKIMFSYNNKELIINETVPNRFSPKSPDKAHLNLHINSLELGDSAVYFCASNQDTTSGNTIYFGEGSWLTVV.

The chain joins TRBV15 to TRBJ2-5; D gene uncertain. In germline, CDR1 is LNHNV, CDR2 YYDKDF (reference sequence). The V end lost 0 bases, the J end lost 0 bases, and 8 bases lay between the germline ends. This CDR3 is 15 amino acids long. The CDR3 protein is CATSRDKEYQETQYF. The CDR3 DNA reads TGTGCCACCAGCAGAGATAAAGAGTACCAAGAGACCCAGTACTTC. The full variable domain, rest sourced from reference TRBV15 and TRBJ2-5, is DAMVIQNPRYQVTQFGKPVTLSCSQTLNHNVMYWYQQKSSQAPKLLFHYYDKDFNNEADTPDNFQSRRPNTSFCFLDIRSPGLGDTAMYLCATSRDKEYQETQYFGPGTRLLVL.

This clonotype was found once. The rearrangement uses TRBV19 and TRBJ1-1; possibly TRBD1 for D (5 bases). V lost 5 bases to trimming and J lost 4 bases, with 14 bases between them. CDR1 and CDR2 from the germline V gene are LNHDA and SQIVND (reference sequence). The length of the CDR3 is 14 residues. CDR3 residues: CASSLGRTSTEAFF. DNA for the CDR3: TGTGCCAGTAGTTTGGGACGGACGAGCACTGAAGCTTTCTTT. The full variable domain, completed using reference TRBV19 and TRBJ1-1, is DGGITQSPKYLFRKEGQNVTLSCEQNLNHDAMYWYRQDPGQGLRLIYYSQIVNDFQKGDIAEGYSVSREKKESFPLTVTSAQKNPTAFYLCASSLGRTSTEAFFGQGTRLTVV.

This clonotype has at least ten counts. The chain recombines TRBV20-1 with TRBJ2-1; TRBD2 aligns across 9 bases. The CDR3 has 18 amino acids. The V segment lost 4 bases and the J segment 1 base; nucleotides outside the gene matches: 14. The germline gives CDR1 DFQATT, CDR2 SNEGSKA (reference sequence). CDR3 sequence (DNA): TGCAGTGCTACCTGGCTAGCGGGGAAACGAGGGTCCTACAATGAGCAGTTCTTC. Its protein product is CSATWLAGKRGSYNEQFF.

This clonotype was observed a few times. The rearrangement links TRBV20-1 to TRBJ2-1; 10 nucleotides agree with TRBD2. The CDR3 has 15 amino acids. The V gene's germline CDR1 is DFQATT and CDR2 SNEGSKA (reference sequence). Trimming at V came to 5 bases and at J to 9 bases, leaving 13 bases not matched to a gene. This chain's CDR3 is CSALPSAGGPSEQFF. CDR3 coding DNA: TGCAGTGCTCTCCCTTCAGCGGGAGGGCCCAGTGAGCAGTTCTTC.

This clonotype was found many times. This rearrangement joins TRBV28 to TRBJ1-1; unclear D gene. Trimming removed 7 bases at V and 5 bases at J, with 17 bases between. Germline V lookup: CDR1 MDHEN, CDR2 SYDVKM. This CDR3 comprises 14 residues. DNA for the CDR3: TGTGCCAGCACCCTGAGCACCCTCCGGACTGAAGCTTTCTTT. Its translation: CASTLSTLRTEAFF.